The 7 T cell receptor beta chains given below trace back to one sample, sequenced in a study of T cells after yellow fever vaccination. TCRdb redid the calling of the 5' RACE reads with MiXCR, one entry per CDR3 protein. The sample lists about 160,000 distinct CDR3 sequences, 6% to 7.5% occurring once. The sequencing here drew on CD4+ T cells sorted from PBMCs, taken around 5 days after the first yellow fever vaccination. All receptors come from a man younger than 35 who received the YFV17D yellow fever vaccine.

This clonotype was observed many times. The chain joins TRBV7-2 to TRBJ2-2; either TRBD1 or TRBD2 may fit D (6 bases each). Germline V gene lookup returns CDR1 SGHTA and CDR2 FQGNSA. Between the trimmed V and J ends, which lost 5 bases and 4 bases, there was a span of 14 bases. This CDR3 has 15 amino acids. The CDR3 here is CASSDGGRGTGELFF. The CDR3 DNA reads TGTGCCAGCAGCGATGGGGGGCGTGGCACCGGGGAGCTGTTTTTT.

V is TRBV6-1 and J is TRBJ2-5; 7 bases are a match to TRBD2. The trim removed 1 base at V and 3 bases at J, leaving 8 bases unmatched. The germline CDR1 and CDR2 sequences are MNHNS and SASEGT. This CDR3 region has 16 residues. CDR3 nucleotide sequence: TGTGCCAGCAGTGAAGTTTGGGGGGGAACCAAAGAGACCCAGTACTTC. Translating it yields CASSEVWGGTKETQYF.

This clonotype was detected many times. The chain links TRBV7-2 to TRBJ2-7; D may match TRBD1 or TRBD2 (5 bases each). V gave up 1 base and J gave up 4 bases, with 17 bases separating them. In germline, CDR1 is SGHTA, CDR2 FQGNSA. This CDR3 is 16 amino acids long. The CDR3, as DNA: TGTGCCAGCAGCTTAGGTCGGGGACCATCCACTTACGAGCAGTACGTC. Translation: CASSLGRGPSTYEQYV.

At least ten counts were recorded for this clonotype. The chain recombines TRBV29-1 with TRBJ2-7; D is uncertain. V was shortened by 4 bases and J by 2 bases, with 15 bases between the two germline ends. This CDR3 spans 14 amino acids. From germline, CDR1 is SQVTM and CDR2 ANQGSEA. This CDR3 is CSVARQTATYEQYF. The CDR3, as DNA: TGCAGCGTTGCGAGACAAACCGCCACCTACGAGCAGTACTTC.

In its sample, this clonotype was seen many times. The V call is TRBV5-1, the J call TRBJ2-2, with D possibly matching TRBD1 (5 bases). Germline V CDR1 and CDR2: SGHRS, YFSETQ. V was shortened by 4 bases and J by 2 bases, with 9 bases between the two germline ends. The CDR3 is made up of 14 amino acids. The CDR3 protein is CASSRGHNTGELFF. The CDR3, as DNA: TGCGCCAGCAGCCGAGGACACAACACCGGGGAGCTGTTTTTT.

V gene TRBV27 combines with J gene TRBJ2-4; D might be TRBD2 (6 bases). CDR1 is MNHEY, CDR2 SMNVEV, per germline (reference sequence). This CDR3 contains 14 residues. The V gene lost 5 bases and the J gene lost 3 bases, with 11 bases spanning the gap. The CDR3, as DNA: TGTGCCAGCAGTGCCGGGGGTTTCAAAAACATTCAGTACTTC. Protein product: CASSAGGFKNIQYF.

The chain couples TRBV10-3 to TRBJ1-2, with D possibly matching TRBD1 (6 bases). The germline V gene has CDR1 ENHRY and CDR2 SYGVKD. V was shortened by 4 bases and J by 6 bases, with 18 bases between the two germline ends. The CDR3 has 15 residues. CDR3 sequence reads: CAISVVVGGGDGYTF. In DNA form, the CDR3 reads TGTGCCATCAGTGTAGTGGTCGGAGGGGGTGATGGCTACACCTTC.